This TCR beta chain comes out of a study of cytomegalovirus exposure and HLA in healthy donors. Study-level results: Accurate prediction of HLA-A and HLA-B alleles (for most subjects) was reportedly achieved from TCR beta sequences. The likely origin of a cluster of highly shared sequence variants was a sequencing artifact. Previously analyzed data showed that most TCR beta V segments were productive at a frequency of about 90% or about 30%.

Researchers ran the PCR with 60 Vbeta and 13 Jbeta primers. Data came from immunoSEQ multiplex PCR; TCRdb stores just in-frame clones and leaves some out. Seen here are 200,000 to 250,000 clones, approximately 80% observed once, and the top ten hold 0.5% to 0.7%. Details on this clone: Its target is unknown.

CDR1 and CDR2 (germline): MNHEY, SMNVEV (reference sequence). V shed 2 bases and J 3 bases; nucleotides not matched to a gene: 6. This CDR3 comprises 16 residues. Likely unrecorded immune exposures existed in these nominally healthy donors. The chain combines TRBV27 with TRBJ1-4, with 7 bases identical to TRBD1. Sequencing was done on a sample of PBMCs. The sequence was obtained from a woman aged 35 to 49 in good health and CMV-seronegative. CDR3 bases: TGTGCCAGCAGTTTAACCGGGACAGCCTCTAATGAAAAACTGTTTTTT. The encoded protein is CASSLTGTASNEKLFF.